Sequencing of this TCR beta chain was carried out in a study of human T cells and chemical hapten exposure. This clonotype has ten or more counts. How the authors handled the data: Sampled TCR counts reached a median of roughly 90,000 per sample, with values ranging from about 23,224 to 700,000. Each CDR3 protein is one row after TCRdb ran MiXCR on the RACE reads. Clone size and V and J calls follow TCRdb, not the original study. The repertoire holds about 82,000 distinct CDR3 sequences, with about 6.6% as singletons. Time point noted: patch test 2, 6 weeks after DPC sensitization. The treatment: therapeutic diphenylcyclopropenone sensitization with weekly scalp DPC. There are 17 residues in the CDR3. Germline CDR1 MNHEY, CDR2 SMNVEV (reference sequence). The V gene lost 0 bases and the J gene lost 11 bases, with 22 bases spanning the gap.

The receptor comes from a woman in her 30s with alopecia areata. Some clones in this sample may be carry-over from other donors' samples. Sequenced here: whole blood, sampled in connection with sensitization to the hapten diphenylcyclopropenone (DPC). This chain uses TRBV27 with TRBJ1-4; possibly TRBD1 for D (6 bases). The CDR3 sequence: CASSLSLHSTGGDKLFF. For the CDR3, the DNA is TGTGCCAGCAGTTTATCCCTTCATTCGACAGGTGGTGACAAACTGTTTTTT.